This is a list of T cell receptor beta chains from one sample in a study of blood T cell repertoires in COVID-19. The method was immunoSEQ multiplex PCR; TCRdb's version includes in-frame clones alone and lacks a portion of them. The sample records about 200,000 clones, 89% being singletons. Sequencing was performed on PBMCs or T cells enriched from blood (not recorded which). These TCRs come from a woman aged 18-35 years who had recovered from COVID-19. Each CDR3 is given with its conserved first and last residue. Fields, in order: J gene, clone size, D gene, V gene, CDR3 DNA, CDR3 protein. The D gene is left open where the match is weak. Not every row has a clone size; where given, it reads once, few, many or a size class.

TRBJ1-6,.,TRBD1,TRBV4-1,TGCGCCAGCAGCCAATCGAATGGACAGGCTCACCGTGGTTCACCCCTCCACTTT,CASSQSNGQAHRGSPLHF
TRBJ1-6,.,.,TRBV6-2/TRBV6-3,TGTGCCAGCAGTCCGTTCGGGATCGGGAATTCACCCCTCCACTTT,CASSPFGIGNSPLHF
TRBJ1-2,.,TRBD1,TRBV3-1/TRBV3-2,TGTGCCAGCAGCCTCACAGGGGACTACACCTTC,CASSLTGDYTF
TRBJ1-4,.,TRBD1,TRBV6-5,TGTGCCAGCAGGGACAGGGTGATTGAAAAACTGTTTTTT,CASRDRVIEKLFF
TRBJ2-2,.,TRBD2,TRBV9,TGTGCCAGCAGCGTAGGAGGCGGGGGGGCCGGGGAGCTGTTTTTT,CASSVGGGGAGELFF
TRBJ2-2,.,.,TRBV6-5,TGTGCCAGCAGTCCCGGGTGGGGGGCCGGGGAGCTGTTTTTT,CASSPGWGAGELFF
TRBJ1-3,.,TRBD1,TRBV7-3,TGTGCCAGCAGCTCACCACCCGCAACAGGGGCTGGAAACACCATATATTTT,CASSSPPATGAGNTIYF
TRBJ1-4,.,.,TRBV28,TGTGCCAGCAGTTTATACCTGGGGCCCTCCCCGCAGGTAGCTAATGAAAAACTGTTTTTT,CASSLYLGPSPQVANEKLFF
TRBJ2-7,.,.,TRBV20-1,TGCAGTGCTACGTCAGGGCACGAGCAGTACTTC,CSATSGHEQYF
TRBJ2-5,once,.,TRBV2,TGTGCCAGCAGGAGACTCGCCTCCGGGACAATCAGTGAGACCCAGTACTTC,CASRRLASGTISETQYF
TRBJ2-7,.,TRBD2,TRBV10-3,TGTGCCATCAGTGAGTTCTCTAGCGGGGGGGTTGACGAGCAGTACTTC,CAISEFSSGGVDEQYF
TRBJ2-3,.,TRBD1,TRBV7-9,TGTGCCAGCAGCCTCGACAGGGTGAGCACAGATACGCAGTATTTT,CASSLDRVSTDTQYF
TRBJ1-3,.,.,TRBV5-4,TGTGCCAGCAGCTTGGGACAGTACTCTGGAAACACCATATATTTT,CASSLGQYSGNTIYF
TRBJ2-7,.,TRBD1,TRBV6-5,TGTGCCAGCAGTTCCCCTGGGACAGGGGGAATCGAGCAGTACTTC,CASSSPGTGGIEQYF
TRBJ2-3,.,.,TRBV24-1,TGTGCCACCAGTGTATCCGGGAGACTAGACACAGATACGCAGTATTTT,CATSVSGRLDTDTQYF
TRBJ1-5,.,TRBD1,TRBV28,TGTGCCAGCAGCACCCAGGGGGAGAGGTATAGCAATCAGCCCCAGCATTTT,CASSTQGERYSNQPQHF